This T cell receptor beta chain was sequenced for a study of CD8+ T cells in alopecia areata. Study-wide findings and caveats: Normal scalp had lower clonality than lesional scalp, with alopecia totalis/universalis lesions showing this most strongly. Sequencing of scalp tissue also captures the resident alphabeta T cells of normal skin.

Once RNA had been extracted, it was reverse transcribed into cDNA to act as the sequencing template. Some clones are missing from TCRdb's copy, which holds only in-frame ones; the method was immunoSEQ multiplex PCR. The sample yields about 200,000 clones, 56% seen once. Turning to this clone: The target antigen is unknown.

The TCR sequence derives from a human donor in good health. Input material: CD8+ T cells sorted from blood.

The DNA of the CDR3 is TGTGCCAGCAGTTACGGGACTCGGACCGGGGAGCTGTTTTTT. As protein: CASSYGTRTGELFF. The chain is built from TRBV6-5 and TRBJ2-2, with a possible D match to TRBD2 (6 bases). V was clipped by 2 bases and J by 5 bases, with 9 bases between them. The CDR3 has 14 amino acids. Germline values: CDR1 MNHEY, CDR2 SVGAGI.